These 16 T cell receptor beta chains were all obtained from the same sample, sequenced in a study of blood T cell repertoires in COVID-19. The protocol was immunoSEQ multiplex PCR, while the TCRdb copy is restricted to in-frame clones and leaves out a portion. The table has approximately 97,000 clones, more than 85% seen once. The sequenced sample was peripheral blood. The receptor set was obtained from a man younger than 35 with acute or convalescent COVID-19.

V usage is TRBV20-1 and J usage is TRBJ2-7; 7 bases align to TRBD1. This CDR3 has 11 amino acids. The germline CDR1 and CDR2 sequences are DFQATT and SNEGSKA (reference sequence). The trim removed 1 base at V and 7 bases at J, leaving 1 base unmatched. The DNA of the CDR3 is TGCAGTGCTAGAGGCAGGGGGGAGCAGTACTTC. Translating gives CSARGRGEQYF.

V gene TRBV6-6 combines with J gene TRBJ1-5; unclear D gene. Germline-derived CDR1 and CDR2 are MNHNY and SVGAGI (reference sequence). V was trimmed by 0 bases and J by 4 bases, leaving 7 bases between them. This CDR3 spans 14 amino acids. The chain's CDR3 is CASSYSADNQPQHF. CDR3 coding DNA: TGTGCCAGCAGTTACTCGGCCGATAATCAGCCCCAGCATTTT.

The chain combines TRBV6-1 with TRBJ1-1, with 8 nucleotides matching TRBD1. The CDR3 loop spans 15 amino acids. Germline lookup yields CDR1 MNHNS and CDR2 SASEGT. With V trimmed by 0 bases and J by 1 base, 1 base remained unmatched. This CDR3 is CASSEAGTGNTEAFF. In nucleotides, the CDR3 is TGTGCCAGCAGTGAAGCTGGGACAGGGAACACTGAAGCTTTCTTT.

The V call is TRBV6-1, the J call TRBJ2-3; 10 nucleotides agree with TRBD1. Per the germline V gene, CDR1 is MNHNS and CDR2 is SASEGT. V was clipped by 3 bases and J by 4 bases; unmatched bases: 7. This CDR3 is built from 16 residues. For the CDR3, the DNA is TGTGCCAGCAGTGATAGACAGGGGGCAAGCGCAGATACGCAGTATTTT. Protein: CASSDRQGASADTQYF.

V is TRBV6-5 and J is TRBJ2-4, with a weak D call TRBD1 (5 bases). Trimming took off 6 bases at V and 5 bases at J, with 11 bases between the two ends. The CDR3 consists of 13 residues. Germline CDR1 MNHEY, CDR2 SVGAGI. The CDR3 region is CASREDTQNIQYF. The CDR3 nucleotides read TGTGCCAGCAGAGAGGACACGCAAAACATTCAGTACTTC.

This chain uses TRBV5-1 with TRBJ2-4, with 9 bases aligning to TRBD2. With V trimmed by 0 bases and J by 6 bases, 1 base remained unmatched. The CDR3 consists of 14 residues. CDR1 is SGHRS, CDR2 YFSETQ, per germline. The CDR3 DNA is TGCGCCAGCAGCTTGGAACTAGCGGGAAACATTCAGTACTTC. The encoded protein is CASSLELAGNIQYF.

V and J are TRBV27 and TRBJ2-2, with TRBD1 identical over 10 bases. The V gene's germline CDR1 is MNHEY and CDR2 SMNVEV (reference sequence). The CDR3 sequence is 19 residues long. V trimming: 5 bases; J trimming: 3 bases; junction bases outside the gene matches: 15. CDR3 amino acids: CASSKGLRRGTGDTGELFF. The CDR3 coding sequence is TGTGCCAGCAGTAAGGGGTTAAGAAGGGGGACAGGGGACACCGGGGAGCTGTTTTTT.

The chain carries TRBV10-3 and TRBJ1-1, with D uncertain. The V gene's germline CDR1 is ENHRY and CDR2 SYGVKD. The CDR3 sequence is 12 residues long. With 10 bases removed from V and 5 bases from J, the gap between germline ends came to 14 bases. The CDR3 reads CATAGIETEAFF. As DNA, the CDR3 is TGTGCCACCGCGGGGATTGAGACTGAAGCTTTCTTT.

The chain carries TRBV6-5 and TRBJ1-2; D is unresolved. Germline V CDR1 and CDR2: MNHEY, SVGAGI. This CDR3 region has 13 residues. Trimming removed 3 bases at V and 2 bases at J, with 7 bases between. The CDR3 region is CASSYDINYGYTF. In nucleotides, the CDR3 is TGTGCCAGCAGTTATGACATCAACTATGGCTACACCTTC.

V is TRBV12-3 or TRBV12-4 and J is TRBJ1-2; D not resolved. This CDR3 is built from 12 residues. Deletions cut 5 bases from V and 3 bases from J, with 7 bases between. The chain's CDR3 is CASSLLYYGYTF. The CDR3 DNA sequence: TGTGCCAGCAGTCTTCTATACTATGGCTACACCTTC.

V is TRBV10-3 and J is TRBJ2-1, with 13 bases identical to TRBD2. This CDR3 contains 22 residues. Germline lookup yields CDR1 ENHRY and CDR2 SYGVKD. V trimming: 2 bases; J trimming: 0 bases; junction bases outside the gene matches: 16. The CDR3 region is CAISEPKQTSGRAASSYNEQFF. CDR3 bases: TGTGCCATCAGTGAGCCGAAACAAACTAGCGGGAGGGCCGCTAGCTCCTACAATGAGCAGTTCTTC.

A remark on this clone: Other DNA sequences from this sample encode an identical CDR3 as well. V is TRBV11-2 and J is TRBJ1-4, with 7 bases aligning to TRBD1. Trimming cost V 6 bases and J 6 bases; bases outside gene matches: 10. This CDR3 is built from 15 residues. Germline CDR1 and CDR2: SGHAT and FQNNGV. CDR3 in DNA: TGTGCCAGCAGACCCCGACAGGGTGGTTATGAAAAACTGTTTTTT. Translated: CASRPRQGGYEKLFF.

The chain has TRBV5-1 and TRBJ1-1, with TRBD1 matching over 9 bases. The ends lost 4 bases at V and 5 bases at J; junction bases unmatched: 6. The CDR3 is 14 residues long. Germline CDR1 is SGHRS and CDR2 is YFSETQ. The CDR3 region has the DNA TGCGCCAGCAGCCGGACAGGGGAGGGGACTGAAGCTTTCTTT. Its translation: CASSRTGEGTEAFF.

This clone was detected only once. The rearrangement links TRBV27 to TRBJ1-1, with D perhaps matching TRBD1 (5 bases). Between the trimmed V and J ends, which lost 4 bases and 9 bases, there was a span of 15 bases. The V gene's germline CDR1 is MNHEY and CDR2 SMNVEV (reference sequence). This CDR3 is built from 13 residues. CDR3 bases: TGTGCCAGCAGTTCACCGGGGGGATGGAAAGCTTTCTTT. It codes for CASSSPGGWKAFF.

The chain links TRBV5-8 to TRBJ2-1, with 12 positions matching TRBD2. CDR3 size: 18 residues. In germline, CDR1 is SGHTS, CDR2 YDEGEE. J was trimmed by 0 bases and V by 2 bases; bases with no gene match: 6. This CDR3 is CASSLSGTSGHSYNEQFF. The CDR3 coding sequence is TGTGCCAGCAGCTTATCCGGGACTAGCGGGCACTCCTACAATGAGCAGTTCTTC.

The V and J genes are TRBV11-2 and TRBJ1-1; D remains ambiguous. The CDR3 totals 15 residues. The V gene lost 3 bases and the J gene lost 3 bases, with 14 bases spanning the gap. CDR1 SGHAT and CDR2 FQNNGV come from the germline V gene. CDR3 sequence: CASSFGGFGDTEAFF. CDR3 coding DNA: TGTGCCAGCAGCTTTGGCGGGTTCGGGGACACTGAAGCTTTCTTT.